Listed below are T cell receptor beta chains from one sample, sequenced in a study of T cell changes during pregnancy in multiple sclerosis. The protocol was immunoSEQ multiplex PCR, while the TCRdb copy is restricted to in-frame clones and leaves out a portion. This sample has about 70,000 clones, with roughly 91% found just once. The specimen was CD4+ T cells from peripheral blood mononuclear cells, collected after pregnancy. These receptors were taken from a female donor with multiple sclerosis, enrolled in a pregnancy study. Both conserved end residues are part of each CDR3. D genes are given only for firm matches. Part of the rows lack a size; the others show once, few, many or a class for expanded clones.

. TRBJ2-7 TRBD2 TRBV2 CASSVPGLAGVGTYEQYF TGTGCCAGCAGTGTTCCGGGACTAGCGGGAGTTGGAACCTACGAGCAGTACTTC
. TRBJ2-5 TRBD2 TRBV19 CASRAGGLETQYF TGTGCCAGTCGAGCGGGGGGGCTTGAGACCCAGTACTTC
once TRBJ1-5 . TRBV19 CASSLSGGFQPQHF TGTGCCAGTAGTCTCTCGGGGGGCTTTCAGCCCCAGCATTTT
few TRBJ2-7 TRBD1 TRBV27 CASSLLTGGAYEQYF TGTGCCAGCAGTTTATTAACAGGGGGAGCGTACGAGCAGTACTTC
once TRBJ1-4 . TRBV15 CATSRASTTNEKLFF TGTGCCACCAGCAGAGCATCGACTACCAATGAAAAACTGTTTTTT
few TRBJ1-1 . TRBV6-5 CASRGADRNTEAFF TGTGCCAGCAGAGGGGCAGACCGGAACACTGAAGCTTTCTTT
. TRBJ1-1 TRBD1 TRBV11-3 CASSLGGTSNTEAFF TGTGCCAGCAGCCTAGGGGGCACCTCGAACACTGAAGCTTTCTTT
. TRBJ2-4 TRBD1 TRBV5-1 CASSLGGTVENIQYF TGCGCCAGCAGCTTGGGAGGGACAGTTGAGAACATTCAGTACTTC
. TRBJ2-7 TRBD2 TRBV4-1 CASSQDRLLAGGPHEQYF TGCGCCAGCAGCCAAGATCGCCTACTAGCGGGAGGGCCCCACGAGCAGTACTTC
. TRBJ2-1 . TRBV5-1 CASSLMPLGTAQKSGEQFF TGCGCCAGCAGCTTGATGCCACTTGGAACGGCCCAAAAGTCGGGTGAGCAGTTCTTC
. TRBJ2-3 . TRBV30 CAWSRTNLGDTQYF TGTGCCTGGAGTCGGACTAACCTAGGTGATACGCAGTATTTT
. TRBJ1-3 . TRBV28 CASSFSVSGNTIYF TGTGCCAGCAGTTTCTCCGTATCTGGAAACACCATATATTTT
. TRBJ1-1 . TRBV7-3 CASSLKAVTLNTEAFF TGTGCCAGCAGCTTAAAGGCGGTCACATTAAACACTGAAGCTTTCTTT
. TRBJ2-1 TRBD1 TRBV28 CASSETGGFPHEQFF TGTGCCAGCAGTGAAACAGGGGGCTTCCCCCATGAGCAGTTCTTC
. TRBJ1-2 . TRBV29-1 CSVEDLPGYGYTF TGCAGCGTTGAAGATCTCCCGGGCTATGGCTACACCTTC
. TRBJ1-4 . TRBV28 CASGWRNEKLFF TGTGCCAGCGGTTGGAGGAATGAAAAACTGTTTTTT
. TRBJ2-3 . TRBV10-3 CAIKPRGETDTQYF TGTGCCATCAAGCCCAGGGGAGAGACAGATACGCAGTATTTT
. TRBJ1-1 . TRBV11-1 CASGRLEMNTEAFF TGTGCCAGCGGCCGTCTAGAGATGAACACTGAAGCTTTCTTT
. TRBJ2-1 . TRBV9 CASSVAPSGTYGNEQFF TGTGCCAGCAGCGTAGCTCCCTCCGGGACATACGGCAATGAGCAGTTCTTC
. TRBJ1-1 . TRBV7-8 CASRNPPGQLNTEAFF TGTGCCAGCAGAAACCCTCCCGGACAGTTGAACACTGAAGCTTTCTTT
. TRBJ2-2 . TRBV27 CASSLSPEAAVRTGELFF TGTGCCAGCAGTTTATCCCCCGAAGCGGCAGTCCGGACCGGGGAGCTGTTTTTT
. TRBJ2-7 TRBD2 TRBV30 CAWSEGLAGTQYF TGTGCCTGGAGTGAGGGACTAGCGGGGACGCAGTACTTC
. TRBJ1-2 . TRBV18 CASSPGRLDYGYTF TGTGCCAGCTCACCAGGCAGGTTAGACTATGGCTACACCTTC
. TRBJ1-2 TRBD1 TRBV13 CASSIGQGNYGYTF TGTGCCAGCAGCATCGGACAGGGTAACTATGGCTACACCTTC
. TRBJ2-5 TRBD2 TRBV27 CASSKAGLAGIETQYF TGTGCCAGCAGTAAGGCGGGACTAGCGGGAATTGAGACCCAGTACTTC
. TRBJ2-3 TRBD2 TRBV5-6 CASSLTSGRDTQYF TGTGCCAGCAGCTTAACTAGCGGTAGAGATACGCAGTATTTT
once TRBJ1-2 . TRBV30 CAWSVLSRTTLYGYTF TGTGCCTGGAGTGTACTGTCCAGGACAACTCTCTATGGCTACACCTTC
. TRBJ2-1 . TRBV7-3 CASSLTRDYNEQFF TGTGCCAGCAGCTTAACGCGGGACTACAATGAGCAGTTCTTC
once TRBJ2-2 . TRBV2 CASSEIPGRNTGELFF TGTGCCAGCAGCGAAATCCCGGGTCGGAACACCGGGGAGCTGTTTTTT
. TRBJ2-3 . TRBV7-2 CASSLAGLSTDTQYF TGTGCCAGCAGCTTAGCGGGCCTAAGCACAGATACGCAGTATTTT
. TRBJ1-2 . TRBV5-4 CASSLAGGGYGYTF TGTGCCAGCAGCTTGGCGGGGGGAGGCTATGGCTACACCTTC
once TRBJ2-3 TRBD2 TRBV19 CATSGLAGTDTQYF TGTGCCACTTCAGGACTAGCGGGAACAGATACGCAGTATTTT
. TRBJ2-3 TRBD2 TRBV19 CATSIAGPGTDTQYF TGTGCCACCAGCATAGCGGGACCGGGGACAGATACGCAGTATTTT
. TRBJ2-7 TRBD2 TRBV2 CASRGDEQYF TGTGCCAGCCGGGGGGACGAGCAGTACTTC
few TRBJ1-5 . TRBV25-1 CASRGAGERQPQHF TGTGCCAGCCGTGGGGCAGGGGAACGTCAGCCCCAGCATTTT
. TRBJ2-1 TRBD1 TRBV19 CASSQNRGSYNEQFF TGTGCCAGTAGCCAAAACAGGGGCTCCTACAATGAGCAGTTCTTC
. TRBJ2-1 . TRBV7-3 CASSPGRENEQFF TGTGCCAGCAGCCCCGGCAGGGAAAATGAGCAGTTCTTC
. TRBJ1-1 . TRBV30 CAWSRDKSFRGAFF TGTGCCTGGAGTCGGGACAAGTCTTTTCGAGGAGCTTTCTTT
. TRBJ2-7 . TRBV7-9 CASSGLDSYEQYF TGTGCCAGCAGTGGTTTAGATTCCTACGAGCAGTACTTC
once TRBJ2-7 TRBD1 TRBV14 CASSQGQGRRSYEQYF TGTGCCAGCAGCCAGGGACAGGGGAGAAGATCCTACGAGCAGTACTTC
. TRBJ2-1 TRBD1 TRBV7-7 CASSSDRANEQFF TGTGCCAGCAGCTCAGACAGGGCCAATGAGCAGTTCTTC
once TRBJ2-4 . TRBV29-1 CSVRSGDIQYF TGCAGCGTCCGGTCGGGGGACATTCAGTACTTC
. TRBJ2-7 . TRBV5-6 CASSFFISGQSYEQYF TGTGCCAGCAGCTTTTTTATTTCTGGACAGTCCTACGAGCAGTACTTC
. TRBJ1-2 . TRBV18 CASSPPVDSGYGYTF TGTGCCAGCTCACCACCGGTAGATTCGGGCTATGGCTACACCTTC
. TRBJ2-5 TRBD1 TRBV30 CAWSVRRQGETQYF TGTGCCTGGAGTGTACGACGACAGGGTGAGACCCAGTACTTC
. TRBJ1-1 . TRBV13 CASSNRATEAFF TGTGCCAGCAGCAACAGGGCTACTGAAGCTTTCTTT